The source of this TCR beta chain is a study of blood T cell repertoires in COVID-19. Profiling relied on immunoSEQ multiplex PCR, and the TCRdb table lists in-frame clones only, not all of them. The sample carries roughly 100,000 clones, about nine tenths recorded once. Sample: peripheral blood. The sequence derives from a man aged 18 to 30 with acute or convalescent COVID-19.

DNA of the CDR3: TGCGCCAGCAGCCCGGACAGGCCCGGCTCTGGAAACACCATATATTTT. Translating it yields CASSPDRPGSGNTIYF. The chain joins TRBV5-1 to TRBJ1-3; 7 positions match TRBD1. CDR3 length: 16 amino acids. Trimming cost V 4 bases and J 0 bases; bases outside gene matches: 7. Germline-derived CDR1 and CDR2 are SGHRS and YFSETQ.